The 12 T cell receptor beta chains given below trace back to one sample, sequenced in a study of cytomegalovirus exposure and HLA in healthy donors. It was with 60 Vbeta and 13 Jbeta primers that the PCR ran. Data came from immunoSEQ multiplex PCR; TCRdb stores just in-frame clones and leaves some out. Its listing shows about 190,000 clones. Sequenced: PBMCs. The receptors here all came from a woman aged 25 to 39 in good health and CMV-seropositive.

The CDR3 sequence: CASSWDSEKLFF. CDR3 coding DNA: TGTGCCAGCAGCTGGGACAGTGAAAAACTGTTTTTT. V usage is TRBV13 and J usage is TRBJ1-4, with 7 nucleotides matching TRBD1. CDR3 length: 12 amino acids. The trim removed 4 bases at V and 7 bases at J, leaving 0 bases unmatched. CDR1 PRHDT and CDR2 FYEKMQ come from the germline V gene (reference sequence).

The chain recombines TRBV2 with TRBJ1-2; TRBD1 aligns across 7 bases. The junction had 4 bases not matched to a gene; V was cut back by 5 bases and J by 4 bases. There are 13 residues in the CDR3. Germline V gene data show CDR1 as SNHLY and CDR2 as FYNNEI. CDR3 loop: CASSLQGSYGYTF. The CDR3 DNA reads TGTGCCAGCAGTCTACAGGGGTCCTATGGCTACACCTTC.

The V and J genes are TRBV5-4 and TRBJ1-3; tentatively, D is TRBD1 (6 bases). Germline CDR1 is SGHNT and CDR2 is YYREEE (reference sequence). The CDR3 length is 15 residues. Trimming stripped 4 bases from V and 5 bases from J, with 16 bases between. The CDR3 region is CASSGTSGGRNTIYF. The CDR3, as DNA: TGTGCCAGCAGCGGAACCTCGGGGGGCAGAAACACCATATATTTT.

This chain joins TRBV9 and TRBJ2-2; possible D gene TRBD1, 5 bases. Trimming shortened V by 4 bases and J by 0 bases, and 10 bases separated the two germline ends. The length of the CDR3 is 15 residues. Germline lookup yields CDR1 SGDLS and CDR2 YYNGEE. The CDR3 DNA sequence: TGTGCCAGCAGCACCTGGACAACGAACACCGGGGAGCTGTTTTTT. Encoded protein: CASSTWTTNTGELFF.

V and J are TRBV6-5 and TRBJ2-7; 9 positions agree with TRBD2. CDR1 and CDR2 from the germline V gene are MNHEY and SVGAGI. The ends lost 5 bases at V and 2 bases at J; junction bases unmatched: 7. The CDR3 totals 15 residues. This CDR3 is CASSPSGGPPYEQYF. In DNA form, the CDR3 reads TGTGCCAGCAGTCCGAGCGGGGGGCCGCCCTACGAGCAGTACTTC.

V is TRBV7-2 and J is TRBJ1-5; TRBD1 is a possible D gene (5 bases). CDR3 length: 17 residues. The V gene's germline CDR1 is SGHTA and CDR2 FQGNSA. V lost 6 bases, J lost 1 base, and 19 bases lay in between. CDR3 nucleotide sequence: TGTGCCAGCAGTTCCCGACCCGCAGGGTTCAGCAATCAGCCCCAGCATTTT. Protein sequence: CASSSRPAGFSNQPQHF.

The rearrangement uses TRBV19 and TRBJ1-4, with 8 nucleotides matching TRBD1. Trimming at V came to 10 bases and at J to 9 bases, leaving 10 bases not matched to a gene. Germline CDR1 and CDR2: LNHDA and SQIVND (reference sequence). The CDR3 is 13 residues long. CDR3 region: CATSEDRDQKLFF. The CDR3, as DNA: TGTGCCACCTCTGAGGACAGGGATCAAAAACTGTTTTTT.

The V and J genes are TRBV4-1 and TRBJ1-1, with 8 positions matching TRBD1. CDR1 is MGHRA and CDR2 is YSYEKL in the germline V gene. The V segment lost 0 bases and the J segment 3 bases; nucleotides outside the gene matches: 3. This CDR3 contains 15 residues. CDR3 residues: CASSQEKTGDTEAFF. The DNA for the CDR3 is TGCGCCAGCAGCCAAGAAAAGACAGGGGACACTGAAGCTTTCTTT.

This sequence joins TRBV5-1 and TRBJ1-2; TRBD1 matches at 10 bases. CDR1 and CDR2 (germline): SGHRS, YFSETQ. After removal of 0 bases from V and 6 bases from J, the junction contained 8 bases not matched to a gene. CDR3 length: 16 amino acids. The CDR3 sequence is CASSLAGTGVSHGYTF. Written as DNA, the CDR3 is TGCGCCAGCAGCTTGGCGGGGACAGGGGTTTCCCATGGCTACACCTTC.

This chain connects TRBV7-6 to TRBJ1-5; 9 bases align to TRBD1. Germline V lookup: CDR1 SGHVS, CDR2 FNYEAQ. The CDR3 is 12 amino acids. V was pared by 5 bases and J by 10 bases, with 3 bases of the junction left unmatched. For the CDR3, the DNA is TGTGCCAGCAGCCCGGACAGGGGACCCCAGCATTTT. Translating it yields CASSPDRGPQHF. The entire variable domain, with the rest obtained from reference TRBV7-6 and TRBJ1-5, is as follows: GAGVSQSPRYKVTKRGQDVALRCDPISGHVSLYWYRQALGQGPEFLTYFNYEAQQDKSGLPNDRFSAERPEGSISTLTIQRTEQRDSAMYRCASSPDRGPQHFGDGTRLSIL.

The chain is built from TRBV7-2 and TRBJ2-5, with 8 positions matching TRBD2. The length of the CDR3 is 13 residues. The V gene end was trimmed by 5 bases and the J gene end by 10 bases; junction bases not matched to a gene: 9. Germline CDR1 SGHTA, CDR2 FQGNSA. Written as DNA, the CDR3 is TGTGCCAGCAGCCGCCCACGGGGGGGCATCCAGTACTTC. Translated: CASSRPRGGIQYF.

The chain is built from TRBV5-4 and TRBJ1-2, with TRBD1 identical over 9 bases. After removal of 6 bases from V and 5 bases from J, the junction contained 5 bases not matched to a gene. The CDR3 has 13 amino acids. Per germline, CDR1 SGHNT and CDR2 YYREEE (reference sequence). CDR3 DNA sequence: TGTGCCAGCAAAAGAGGACAGGGGTATGGCTACACCTTC. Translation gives CASKRGQGYGYTF.